These 26 T cell receptor beta chains were all obtained from the same sample, sequenced in a study of cytomegalovirus exposure and HLA in healthy donors. 13 Jbeta primers and 60 Vbeta primers were used for the PCR. Measured with immunoSEQ multiplex PCR; TCRdb has only the in-frame clones, and not every one. The sample records around 160,000 clones, roughly 80% being singletons. The sample taken for sequencing was PBMCs. The receptors originated from a human donor in good health.

The chain employs TRBV9 and TRBJ2-2; D gene unclear. V was shortened by 7 bases and J by 2 bases, with 12 bases between the two germline ends. Per germline, CDR1 SGDLS and CDR2 YYNGEE. The CDR3 has 14 residues. As DNA, the CDR3 is TGTGCCAGCCAATCGAGTTTAAACACCGGGGAGCTGTTTTTT. Protein: CASQSSLNTGELFF.

This clone is a singleton in its sample. The V gene is TRBV6-5, the J gene TRBJ2-5, with TRBD2 matching 8 bases. Germline V lookup: CDR1 MNHEY, CDR2 SVGAGI. V was pared by 2 bases and J by 9 bases, with 11 bases of the junction left unmatched. The CDR3 totals 15 residues. The CDR3 DNA reads TGTGCCAGCAGTTACGGGACTAGGGGAGGGAGTCCCCAGTACTTC. Its translation: CASSYGTRGGSPQYF.

The rearrangement links TRBV5-4 to TRBJ2-1; weak D call: TRBD2 (5 bases). The CDR3 runs 13 residues. CDR1 is SGHNT, CDR2 YYREEE, per germline (reference sequence). With 1 base removed from V and 7 bases from J, the gap between germline ends came to 9 bases. The CDR3 DNA sequence: TGTGCCAGCAGCTTGTTCCGGGGAAATGAGCAGTTCTTC. As protein: CASSLFRGNEQFF.

The rearrangement uses TRBV9 and TRBJ2-3, with D possibly matching TRBD2 (5 bases). V was clipped by 0 bases and J by 3 bases, with 8 bases between them. CDR3 length equals 14 residues. Germline values: CDR1 SGDLS, CDR2 YYNGEE. The CDR3 DNA sequence: TGTGCCAGCAGCGTAGACCCGGGAACAGATACGCAGTATTTT. Its translation: CASSVDPGTDTQYF.

This clone was counted a few times. This chain connects TRBV7-3 to TRBJ1-1; weak D call: TRBD1 (6 bases). Germline assignment: CDR1 SGHTA and CDR2 FQGTGA. V shed 0 bases and J shed 6 bases, with 11 bases lying between them. The CDR3 is 14 amino acids. DNA of the CDR3: TGTGCCAGCAGCTTAACGTACAGGGAATCTGAAGCTTTCTTT. Translated: CASSLTYRESEAFF.

V is TRBV7-2 and J is TRBJ2-5, with TRBD2 identical over 7 bases. V shed 1 base, J shed 7 bases, and the junction held 9 bases outside the gene matches. CDR3 length: 15 amino acids. CDR1 SGHTA and CDR2 FQGNSA come from the germline V gene. CDR3 protein: CASSLVGASGGTQYF. The CDR3 DNA reads as TGTGCCAGCAGCTTAGTCGGAGCATCGGGGGGGACCCAGTACTTC.

The gene calls are TRBV7-8 and TRBJ2-7; D might be TRBD1 (6 bases). The CDR3 is 14 residues long. V was cut by 1 base and J by 3 bases, with 10 bases left in between. From germline, CDR1 is SGHVS and CDR2 FQNEAQ. CDR3 loop: CASSLVGGYYEQYF. CDR3 coding DNA: TGTGCCAGCAGCTTAGTAGGGGGATACTACGAGCAGTACTTC.

This clone was seen once. J is TRBJ2-7 and V is TRBV9, with 9 bases aligning to TRBD2. Per germline, CDR1 SGDLS and CDR2 YYNGEE. CDR3 length: 15 residues. Germline trimming cut 4 bases from V and 0 bases from J; bases unmatched to any gene: 5. The chain's CDR3 is CASSPSGGSSYEQYF. The CDR3 DNA is TGTGCCAGCAGCCCCAGCGGGGGGAGCTCCTACGAGCAGTACTTC. The full variable domain, rest sourced from reference TRBV9 and TRBJ2-7, is DSGVTQTPKHLITATGQRVTLRCSPRSGDLSVYWYQQSLDQGLQFLIQYYNGEERAKGNILERFSAQQFPDLHSELNLSSLELGDSALYFCASSPSGGSSYEQYFGPGTRLTVT.

The chain uses TRBV29-1 and TRBJ2-1; 12 nucleotides agree with TRBD2. This CDR3 region has 15 residues. Per the germline V gene, CDR1 is SQVTM and CDR2 is ANQGSEA. With 4 bases clipped from V and 3 bases from J, the junction kept 4 bases outside the gene matches. CDR3 DNA sequence: TGCAGCGTTGTGGCTAGCGGGGGGGACTACAATGAGCAGTTCTTC. This sequence encodes CSVVASGGDYNEQFF.

This sequence joins TRBV7-2 and TRBJ2-5; D might be TRBD2 (5 bases). This CDR3 is built from 13 residues. In germline, CDR1 is SGHTA, CDR2 FQGNSA. The V gene lost 2 bases and the J gene lost 3 bases, with 7 bases spanning the gap. CDR3 DNA sequence: TGTGCCAGCAGCTTAAACGGGGAAGAGACCCAGTACTTC. Translation: CASSLNGEETQYF.

V is TRBV7-3 and J is TRBJ1-1, with 7 bases identical to TRBD1. CDR1 and CDR2 from the germline V gene are SGHTA and FQGTGA. J lost 3 bases, V lost 5 bases, and 9 bases had no gene match. There are 15 residues in the CDR3. CDR3 sequence: CASSPQGVSDTEAFF. CDR3 bases: TGTGCCAGCAGCCCTCAGGGGGTTTCGGACACTGAAGCTTTCTTT.

This chain uses TRBV4-1 with TRBJ2-7; 7 bases align to TRBD1. Per the germline V gene, CDR1 is MGHRA and CDR2 is YSYEKL. The CDR3 extends over 14 amino acids. The V segment lost 1 base and the J segment 2 bases; nucleotides outside the gene matches: 2. The CDR3 DNA is TGCGCCAGCAGCCAAGGAAGGGGGCCCTACGAGCAGTACTTC. Translating gives CASSQGRGPYEQYF.

This clone has only one observation. The gene calls are TRBV7-2 and TRBJ2-3, with 7 bases identical to TRBD1. V lost 1 base to trimming and J lost 14 bases; unmatched junction nucleotides: 12. From germline, CDR1 is SGHTA and CDR2 FQGNSA. CDR3 length equals 14 residues. For the CDR3, the DNA is TGTGCCAGCAGCTTAGACGGGTTGGGGGACAGTAGGTATTTT. Amino acid sequence: CASSLDGLGDSRYF.

The rearrangement joins TRBV9 to TRBJ1-2; 7 positions match TRBD1. The CDR3 length is 12 residues. The germline V gene has CDR1 SGDLS and CDR2 YYNGEE. Trimming removed 2 bases from V and 7 bases from J; junction bases left unmatched: 2. As DNA, the CDR3 is TGTGCCAGCAGCGTGGGACAGTCTGGCTACACCTTC. This gives the protein CASSVGQSGYTF.

J is TRBJ1-6 and V is TRBV7-2, with 8 bases identical to TRBD1. Germline-derived CDR1 and CDR2 are SGHTA and FQGNSA. V shed 7 bases and J 7 bases; nucleotides not matched to a gene: 15. The CDR3 consists of 17 residues. CDR3 sequence: CASTEGQGLGRNSPLHF. The CDR3 DNA reads TGTGCCAGCACCGAAGGACAGGGCCTAGGGAGGAATTCACCCCTCCACTTT. The full variable domain, in which reference TRBV7-2 and TRBJ1-6 provide the parts outside the CDR3, is GAGVSQSPSNKVTEKGKDVELRCDPISGHTALYWYRQSLGQGLEFLIYFQGNSAPDKSGLPSDRFSAERTGGSVSTLTIQRTQQEDSAVYLCASTEGQGLGRNSPLHFGNGTRLTVT.

The chain links TRBV10-1 to TRBJ2-2; no definite D call. Trimming stripped 8 bases from V and 6 bases from J, with 10 bases between. Per germline, CDR1 WNHNN and CDR2 SYGVQD (reference sequence). There are 12 residues in the CDR3. The CDR3 DNA sequence: TGCGCCAGCTTCACTGGGCCCGGGGAGCTGTTTTTT. Residues: CASFTGPGELFF.

V is TRBV5-1 and J is TRBJ2-2, with D perhaps matching TRBD2 (5 bases). The CDR3 runs 14 residues. Germline-derived CDR1 and CDR2 are SGHRS and YFSETQ. Between the trimmed V and J ends, which lost 3 bases and 6 bases, there was a span of 12 bases. The CDR3 sequence: CASSWAGSSGELFF. DNA of the CDR3: TGCGCCAGCAGCTGGGCGGGTAGTTCCGGGGAGCTGTTTTTT.

The J gene is TRBJ2-7, the V gene TRBV27; TRBD1 matches at 7 bases. V shed 0 bases and J 2 bases; nucleotides not matched to a gene: 7. Germline CDR1 and CDR2: MNHEY and SMNVEV (reference sequence). The CDR3 loop spans 16 amino acids. CDR3 DNA sequence: TGTGCCAGCAGTTTATCAACAGGGGTCCGGCCCTACGAGCAGTACTTC. Its translation: CASSLSTGVRPYEQYF.

V is TRBV28 and J is TRBJ1-2; no reliable D call. CDR3 length equals 15 residues. Per the germline V gene, CDR1 is MDHEN and CDR2 is SYDVKM. V shed 5 bases and J shed 6 bases, with 19 bases lying between them. DNA for the CDR3: TGTGCCAGCAGTCCACCCAGGACTGCGGCTGATGGCTACACCTTC. Its protein is CASSPPRTAADGYTF.

V gene TRBV7-2 combines with J gene TRBJ2-2; a possible D gene is TRBD2 (5 bases). V was shortened by 0 bases and J by 5 bases, with 10 bases between the two germline ends. Germline V gives CDR1 SGHTA, CDR2 FQGNSA. This CDR3 has 15 amino acids. The CDR3 spells CASSLASSSTGELFF. In DNA, the CDR3 is TGTGCCAGCAGCTTAGCTTCTAGCAGTACCGGGGAGCTGTTTTTT.

This chain joins TRBV9 and TRBJ2-7; D unresolved. CDR3 length equals 15 residues. V dropped 3 bases and J dropped 0 bases, with 13 bases sitting between them. The V gene's germline CDR1 is SGDLS and CDR2 YYNGEE. CDR3 region: CASSAEPNYSYEQYF. As DNA, the CDR3 is TGTGCCAGCAGCGCCGAACCCAACTACTCCTACGAGCAGTACTTC.

The V call is TRBV19, the J call TRBJ2-7, with D perhaps TRBD1 (6 bases). CDR1 is LNHDA, CDR2 SQIVND, per germline (reference sequence). This CDR3 contains 15 residues. Trimming pared 4 bases from V and 3 bases from J, leaving 16 bases between. In DNA, the CDR3 is TGTGCCAGTAGTACCTCTCCGGGACACATCTACGAGCAGTACTTC. Translating gives CASSTSPGHIYEQYF.

This clone was recorded only once. The rearrangement joins TRBV19 to TRBJ1-6, with unresolved D. Deletions cut 1 base from V and 7 bases from J, with 8 bases between. The CDR3 is 14 amino acids. From germline, CDR1 is LNHDA and CDR2 SQIVND (reference sequence). The chain's CDR3 is CASSIVAANSPLHF. The CDR3 DNA reads TGTGCCAGTAGTATAGTGGCAGCGAATTCACCCCTCCACTTT. Variable domain in full (rest from reference TRBV19 and TRBJ1-6): DGGITQSPKYLFRKEGQNVTLSCEQNLNHDAMYWYRQDPGQGLRLIYYSQIVNDFQKGDIAEGYSVSREKKESFPLTVTSAQKNPTAFYLCASSIVAANSPLHFGNGTRLTVT.

V usage is TRBV5-1 and J usage is TRBJ2-7, with TRBD1 matching over 10 bases. Trimming cost V 0 bases and J 2 bases; bases outside gene matches: 2. CDR3 length equals 15 residues. Looked up from germline, CDR1 is SGHRS and CDR2 is YFSETQ. CDR3 sequence (DNA): TGCGCCAGCAGCTTGGCGGGACAGGGGACCTACGAGCAGTACTTC. It translates to CASSLAGQGTYEQYF.

The rearrangement joins TRBV10-3 to TRBJ1-2; D gene unclear. Germline CDR1 and CDR2: ENHRY and SYGVKD. Between the trimmed V and J ends, which lost 3 bases and 4 bases, there was a span of 18 bases. There are 16 residues in the CDR3. CDR3 sequence (DNA): TGTGCCATCAGTGATTTTAGTGAGATAGAGGGCTATGGCTACACCTTC. This codes for CAISDFSEIEGYGYTF.

V usage is TRBV5-4 and J usage is TRBJ1-1; 9 positions agree with TRBD1. V lost 2 bases and J lost 1; bases outside the gene matches: 9. The CDR3 sequence is 17 residues long. Per germline, CDR1 SGHNT and CDR2 YYREEE (reference sequence). The chain's CDR3 is CASSLKGQGPTNTEAFF. CDR3 DNA sequence: TGTGCCAGCAGCTTAAAGGGACAGGGACCGACGAACACTGAAGCTTTCTTT.